These 2 T cell receptor beta chains came from one sample sequenced in a study of cytomegalovirus exposure and HLA in healthy donors. Some clones are missing from TCRdb's copy, which holds only in-frame ones; the method was immunoSEQ multiplex PCR. This table holds roughly 67,000 clones, about 89% found once. Sample: PBMCs. The receptor set was obtained from a man aged 18-30 years in good health and CMV-seronegative.

The chain recombines TRBV7-9 with TRBJ2-3, with D unresolved. Germline V gene sequence: CDR1 SEHNR, CDR2 FQNEAQ (reference sequence). Deletions cut 2 bases from V and 5 bases from J, with 5 bases between. This CDR3 has 12 residues. CDR3 DNA: TGTGCCAGCAGCTTATCAAAAGATACGCAGTATTTT. Its translation: CASSLSKDTQYF.

This chain joins TRBV2 and TRBJ1-2; 9 nucleotides line up with TRBD1. The germline V gene encodes CDR1 SNHLY and CDR2 FYNNEI. V shed 7 bases, J shed 5 bases, and the junction held 8 bases outside the gene matches. This CDR3 spans 14 amino acids. The CDR3 DNA follows: TGTGCCAGCACCCGACAGGGGGGTCTGTATGGCTACACCTTC. Protein: CASTRQGGLYGYTF.